These T cell receptor beta chains were read from a single sample in a study of T cells in Graves' hyperthyroidism and ophthalmopathy. TCRdb reprocessed the multiplex PCR reads with MiXCR, giving one entry per CDR3 protein. The sample holds about 210,000 distinct CDR3 sequences, 17% seen once. Sequencing was performed on blood. Every receptor here comes from a man in his fifties with Graves' hyperthyroidism. Each CDR3 is given with its conserved first and last residue. Each record gives: V gene, J gene, CDR3 length, clone size, D gene, CDR3 protein, CDR3 DNA. A D gene is named only where the DNA matches it firmly. Only some rows state a clone size, as once, few, many or a class for expanded clones.

TRBV29-1,TRBJ2-5,13,-,-,CSVEGQNQETQYF,TGCAGCGTTGAAGGACAGAACCAAGAGACCCAGTACTTC
TRBV12-3/TRBV12-4,TRBJ2-4,17,many,-,CASSDEHGRWTKNIQYF,TGTGCCAGCAGTGACGAGCACGGGAGATGGACCAAAAACATTCAGTACTTC
TRBV20-1,TRBJ1-4,15,few,-,CSAPSSLQGNEKLFF,TGCAGTGCTCCTTCTTCCCTTCAAGGAAACGAAAAACTGTTTTTT
TRBV28,TRBJ2-5,16,many,-,CASTQGGLGIQETQYF,TGTGCCAGCACGCAGGGAGGCCTAGGGATCCAAGAGACCCAGTACTTC
TRBV29-1,TRBJ1-2,13,many,-,CSERQTEDYGYTF,TGCAGCGAGCGACAGACCGAAGACTATGGCTACACCTTC
TRBV20-1,TRBJ1-2,13,many,-,CSATPTTNYGYTF,TGCAGTGCTACGCCAACAACGAACTATGGCTACACCTTC
TRBV7-2,TRBJ2-7,14,-,-,CASSARSGSYEQYF,TGTGCCAGCAGCGCACGCAGCGGCTCCTACGAGCAGTACTTC
TRBV30,TRBJ1-2,13,many,TRBD1,CAWSLQGNYGYTF,TGTGCCTGGAGTCTACAGGGGAACTATGGCTACACCTTC
TRBV9,TRBJ2-1,16,-,TRBD2,CASSEIAGSSYNEQFF,TGTGCCAGCAGCGAAATAGCGGGAAGCTCCTACAATGAGCAGTTCTTC
TRBV13,TRBJ2-1,15,few,-,CASSAHRGGGNEQFF,TGTGCCAGCAGCGCCCACAGGGGGGGGGGCAATGAGCAGTTCTTC
TRBV5-1,TRBJ1-1,13,many,-,CASSLTGNAEAFF,TGCGCCAGCAGCTTGACCGGGAACGCTGAAGCTTTCTTT
TRBV12-3/TRBV12-4,TRBJ2-7,15,many,-,CASSFGASRHYEQYF,TGTGCCAGCAGTTTTGGGGCTAGCCGACACTACGAGCAGTACTTC
TRBV3-1,TRBJ2-1,14,-,-,CASSQPEPYNEQFF,TGTGCCAGCAGCCAACCCGAACCCTACAATGAGCAGTTCTTC
TRBV11-2,TRBJ2-1,16,-,-,CASSLVRGGTYNERLF,TGTGCCAGCAGCTTGGTCCGAGGCGGCACCTACAATGAGCGGCTCTTC
TRBV7-2,TRBJ2-7,16,many,TRBD2,CASSLGWPSGKYEQYF,TGTGCCAGCAGCTTGGGGTGGCCTAGCGGGAAATACGAGCAGTACTTC
TRBV29-1,TRBJ2-1,15,many,-,CSVEAPSGFPNEQFF,TGCAGCGTTGAAGCTCCCAGCGGGTTTCCCAATGAGCAGTTCTTC
TRBV5-1,TRBJ2-6,18,-,TRBD1,CASSLDVDRGPGANVLTF,TGCGCCAGCAGCTTGGATGTGGACAGGGGCCCCGGGGCCAACGTCCTGACTTTC
TRBV27,TRBJ1-2,14,many,-,CASSTGRESYGYTF,TGTGCCAGCAGTACCGGACGAGAAAGCTATGGCTACACCTTC
TRBV30,TRBJ1-2,14,many,TRBD1,CAWEGAGTVYGYTF,TGTGCCTGGGAGGGCGCCGGGACAGTCTATGGCTACACCTTC
TRBV20-1,TRBJ1-1,13,many,-,CSAIGRLNTEAFF,TGCAGTGCTATTGGCAGATTGAACACTGAAGCTTTCTTT
TRBV29-1,TRBJ2-3,13,many,-,CSVAKGTTDTQYF,TGCAGCGTCGCCAAGGGGACCACAGATACGCAGTATTTT